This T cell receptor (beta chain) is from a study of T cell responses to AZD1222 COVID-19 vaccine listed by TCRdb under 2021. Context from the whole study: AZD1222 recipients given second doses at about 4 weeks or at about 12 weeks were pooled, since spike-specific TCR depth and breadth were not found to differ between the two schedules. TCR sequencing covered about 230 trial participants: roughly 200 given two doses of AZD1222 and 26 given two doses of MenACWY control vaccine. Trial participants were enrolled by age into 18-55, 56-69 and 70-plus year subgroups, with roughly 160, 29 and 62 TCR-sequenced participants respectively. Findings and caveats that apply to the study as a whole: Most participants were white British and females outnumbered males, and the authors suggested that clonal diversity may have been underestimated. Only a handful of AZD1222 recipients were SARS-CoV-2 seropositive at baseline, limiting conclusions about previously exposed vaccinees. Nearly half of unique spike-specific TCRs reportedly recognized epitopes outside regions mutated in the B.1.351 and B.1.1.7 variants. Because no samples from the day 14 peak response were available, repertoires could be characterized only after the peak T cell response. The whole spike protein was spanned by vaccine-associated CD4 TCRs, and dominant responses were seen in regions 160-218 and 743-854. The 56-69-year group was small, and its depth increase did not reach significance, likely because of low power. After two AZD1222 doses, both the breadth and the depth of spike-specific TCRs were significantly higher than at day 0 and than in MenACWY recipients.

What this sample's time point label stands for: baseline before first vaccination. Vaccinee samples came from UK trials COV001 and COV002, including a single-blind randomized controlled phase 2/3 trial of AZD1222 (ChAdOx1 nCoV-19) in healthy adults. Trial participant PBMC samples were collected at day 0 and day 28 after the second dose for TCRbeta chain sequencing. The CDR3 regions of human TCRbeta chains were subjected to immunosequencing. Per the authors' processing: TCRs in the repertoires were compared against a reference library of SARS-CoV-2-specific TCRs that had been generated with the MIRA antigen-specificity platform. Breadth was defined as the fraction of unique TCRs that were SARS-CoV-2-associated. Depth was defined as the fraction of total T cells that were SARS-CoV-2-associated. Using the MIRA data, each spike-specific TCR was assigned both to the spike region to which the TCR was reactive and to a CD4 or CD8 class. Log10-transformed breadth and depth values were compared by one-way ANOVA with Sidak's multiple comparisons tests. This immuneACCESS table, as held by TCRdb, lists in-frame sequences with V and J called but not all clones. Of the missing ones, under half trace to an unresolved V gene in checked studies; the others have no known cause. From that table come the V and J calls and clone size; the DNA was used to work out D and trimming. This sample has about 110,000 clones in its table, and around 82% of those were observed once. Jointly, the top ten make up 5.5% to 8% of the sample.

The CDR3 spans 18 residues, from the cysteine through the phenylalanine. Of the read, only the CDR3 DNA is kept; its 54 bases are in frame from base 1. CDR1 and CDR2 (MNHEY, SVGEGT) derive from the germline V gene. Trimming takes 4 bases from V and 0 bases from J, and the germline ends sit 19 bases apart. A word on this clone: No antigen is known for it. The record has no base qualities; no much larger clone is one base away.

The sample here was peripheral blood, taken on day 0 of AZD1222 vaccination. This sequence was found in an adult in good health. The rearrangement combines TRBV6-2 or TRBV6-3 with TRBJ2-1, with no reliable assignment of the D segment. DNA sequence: TGTGCCAGCAGTTTACCCGCCCTTGGAAGCGACTCCTACAATGAGCAGTTCTTC. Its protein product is CASSLPALGSDSYNEQFF.